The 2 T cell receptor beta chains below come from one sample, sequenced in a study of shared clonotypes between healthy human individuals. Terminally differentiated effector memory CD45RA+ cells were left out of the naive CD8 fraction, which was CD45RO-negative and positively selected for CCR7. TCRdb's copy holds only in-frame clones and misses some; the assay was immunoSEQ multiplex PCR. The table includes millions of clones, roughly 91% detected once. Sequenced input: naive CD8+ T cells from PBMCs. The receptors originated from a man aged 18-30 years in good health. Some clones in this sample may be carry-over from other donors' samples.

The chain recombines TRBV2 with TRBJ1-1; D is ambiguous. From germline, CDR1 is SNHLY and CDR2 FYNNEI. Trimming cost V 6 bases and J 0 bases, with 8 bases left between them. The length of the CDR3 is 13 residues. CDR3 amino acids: CASRAGVNTEAFF. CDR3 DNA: TGTGCCAGCAGGGCAGGAGTGAACACTGAAGCTTTCTTT.

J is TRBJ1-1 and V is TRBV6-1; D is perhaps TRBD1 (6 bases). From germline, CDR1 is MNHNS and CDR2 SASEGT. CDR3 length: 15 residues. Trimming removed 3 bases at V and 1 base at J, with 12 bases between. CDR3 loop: CASSDVGGPNTEAFF. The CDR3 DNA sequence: TGTGCCAGCAGTGACGTAGGGGGACCGAACACTGAAGCTTTCTTT.